This T cell receptor beta chain was documented in a study of blood T cell repertoires in COVID-19. Background on the study: Specimens from acute and convalescent COVID-19 originated in the United States, Italy and Spain.

Germline CDR1 reads LNHNV; CDR2 reads YYDKDF (reference sequence). V shed 0 bases, J shed 2 bases, and the junction held 10 bases outside the gene matches. CDR3 length equals 18 residues. Per the authors' pipeline: Nucleated cell counts were estimated from reference gene primer amplification. Using immunoSEQ multiplex PCR, the repertoire was profiled, and TCRdb retains in-frame clones only, with some absent. V and J calls and clone size follow that table, whereas D and trimming were derived from the DNA. Here the sample spans 95,000 to 110,000 clones, about 90% being singletons. The receptor comes from a woman aged 55-75 years with acute or convalescent COVID-19. The sample consisted of peripheral blood. This chain uses TRBV15 with TRBJ1-3; 7 bases are a match to TRBD1. CDR3 region: CATSRDPTGTSAGNTIYF. As DNA, the CDR3 is TGTGCCACCAGCAGAGATCCGACAGGGACGTCAGCTGGAAACACCATATATTTT.